The next 7 T cell receptor beta chains were all read from a single sample in a study of T cell responses to AZD1222 COVID-19 vaccine. Clones were sequenced by immunoSEQ multiplex PCR, and TCRdb holds only the in-frame ones, with some missing. There are approximately 210,000 clones in the sample; around 94% occur only once, and 1.5% to 2% lies in the top ten. The sample here was peripheral blood, taken 28 days after the second dose of the MenACWY control vaccine. These receptors originate from an adult who received the MenACWY meningococcal vaccine as a control.

This chain joins TRBV27 and TRBJ2-7; 15 bases match TRBD2. The V and J ends lost 2 bases and 2 bases, in that order; junction bases with no gene match: 7. Per the germline V gene, CDR1 is MNHEY and CDR2 is SMNVEV (reference sequence). CDR3 length equals 18 residues. CDR3 protein: CASSLLGLAGGRAYEQYF. The CDR3 DNA reads as TGTGCCAGCAGTTTACTGGGACTAGCGGGAGGCCGGGCCTACGAGCAGTACTTC.

This chain uses TRBV6-2 or TRBV6-3 with TRBJ1-3; 8 nucleotides align to TRBD1. From germline, CDR1 is MNHEY and CDR2 SVGEGT. The CDR3 spans 15 residues. With V trimmed by 4 bases and J by 0 bases, 2 bases remained unmatched. The CDR3 protein is CASSSDRDSGNTIYF. The CDR3 DNA is TGTGCCAGCAGTTCGGACAGGGACTCTGGAAACACCATATATTTT.

The chain links TRBV30 to TRBJ2-1; 7 bases agree with TRBD2. Unmatched junction bases numbered 3, after V lost 4 bases and J lost 6 bases. The CDR3 covers 12 residues. CDR1 and CDR2 (germline): GTSNPN, SVGIG (reference sequence). The CDR3 coding sequence is TGTGCCTGGACTAGCGGTTTCAATGAGCAGTTCTTC. Translated, it gives CAWTSGFNEQFF.

The V and J genes are TRBV6-5 and TRBJ1-6; D may be TRBD1 (6 bases). This CDR3 has 15 residues. The V gene lost 0 bases and the J gene lost 7 bases, with 10 bases spanning the gap. Germline CDR1 and CDR2: MNHEY and SVGAGI. In DNA form, the CDR3 reads TGTGCCAGCAGTTACTCTAGGACAGAGAATTCACCCCTCCACTTT. This gives the protein CASSYSRTENSPLHF.

The chain employs TRBV5-1 and TRBJ2-1; D is unresolved. The CDR3 contains 13 residues. The germline V gene has CDR1 SGHRS and CDR2 YFSETQ. V was shortened by 0 bases and J by 10 bases, with 11 bases between the two germline ends. DNA for the CDR3: TGCGCCAGCAGCTTGGCACCCCCGTGGGAGCAGTTCTTC. Amino acid sequence: CASSLAPPWEQFF.

The chain has TRBV7-9 and TRBJ2-1; unclear D gene. V was pared by 0 bases and J by 7 bases, with 10 bases between. The CDR3 has 14 amino acids. CDR1 is SEHNR and CDR2 is FQNEAQ in the germline V gene (reference sequence). The CDR3 coding sequence is TGTGCCAGCAGCTTAGCGACGAAGGGTAATGAGCAGTTCTTC. This gives the protein CASSLATKGNEQFF.

In nucleotides, the CDR3 is TGTGCCAGCAGTTACTCGGGCGGAGGAAACACCATATATTTT. It is translated as CASSYSGGGNTIYF. The J gene is TRBJ1-3, the V gene TRBV6-6; D call uncertain. Trimming pared 0 bases from V and 4 bases from J, leaving 7 bases between. This CDR3 is built from 14 residues. CDR1 is MNHNY and CDR2 is SVGAGI in the germline V gene (reference sequence).